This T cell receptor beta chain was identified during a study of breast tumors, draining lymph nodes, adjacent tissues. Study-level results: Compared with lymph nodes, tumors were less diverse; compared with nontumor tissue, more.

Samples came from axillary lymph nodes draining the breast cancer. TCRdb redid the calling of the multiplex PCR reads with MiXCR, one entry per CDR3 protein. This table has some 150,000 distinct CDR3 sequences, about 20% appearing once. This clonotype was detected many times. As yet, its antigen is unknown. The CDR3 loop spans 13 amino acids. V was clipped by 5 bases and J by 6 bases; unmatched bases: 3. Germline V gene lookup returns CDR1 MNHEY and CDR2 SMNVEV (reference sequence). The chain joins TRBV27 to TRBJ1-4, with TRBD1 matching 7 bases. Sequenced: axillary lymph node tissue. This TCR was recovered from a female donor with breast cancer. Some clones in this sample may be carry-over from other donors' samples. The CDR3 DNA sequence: TGTGCCAGCAGTCCGGGACAGCATGAAAAACTGTTTTTT. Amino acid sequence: CASSPGQHEKLFF.